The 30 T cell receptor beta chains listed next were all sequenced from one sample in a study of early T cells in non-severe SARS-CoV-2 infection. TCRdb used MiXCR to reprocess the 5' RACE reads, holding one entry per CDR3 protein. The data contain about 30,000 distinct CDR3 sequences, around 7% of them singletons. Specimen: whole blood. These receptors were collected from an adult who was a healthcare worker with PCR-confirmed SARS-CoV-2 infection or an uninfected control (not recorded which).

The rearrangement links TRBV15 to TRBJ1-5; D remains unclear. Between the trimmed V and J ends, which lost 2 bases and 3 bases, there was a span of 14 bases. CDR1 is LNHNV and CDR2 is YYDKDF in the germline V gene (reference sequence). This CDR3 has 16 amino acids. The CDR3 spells CATSRPSRGNNQPQHF. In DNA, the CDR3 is TGTGCCACCAGCAGACCCTCAAGAGGGAACAATCAGCCCCAGCATTTT.

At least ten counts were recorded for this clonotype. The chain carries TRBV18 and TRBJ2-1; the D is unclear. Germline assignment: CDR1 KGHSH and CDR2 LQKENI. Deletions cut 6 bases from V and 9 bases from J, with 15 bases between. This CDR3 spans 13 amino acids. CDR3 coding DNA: TGTGCCAGCTCGTCCCCCCGACACCCTGAGCAGTTCTTC. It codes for CASSSPRHPEQFF.

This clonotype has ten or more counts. Here the CDR3 reads CASSISGAQNYGYTF. The CDR3 bases are TGTGCCAGTAGTATATCGGGGGCGCAGAACTATGGCTACACCTTC. The chain employs TRBV19 and TRBJ1-2; the D gene is possibly TRBD1 (6 bases). This CDR3 has 15 residues. Germline CDR1 is LNHDA and CDR2 is SQIVND (reference sequence). V lost 2 bases to trimming and J lost 2 bases, with 12 bases between them.

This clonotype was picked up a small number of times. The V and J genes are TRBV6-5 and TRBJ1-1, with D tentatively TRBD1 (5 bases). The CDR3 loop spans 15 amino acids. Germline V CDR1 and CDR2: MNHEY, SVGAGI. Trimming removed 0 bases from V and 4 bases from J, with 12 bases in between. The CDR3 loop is CASSYSWEGITEAFF. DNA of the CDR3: TGTGCCAGCAGTTACTCGTGGGAGGGGATCACTGAAGCTTTCTTT.

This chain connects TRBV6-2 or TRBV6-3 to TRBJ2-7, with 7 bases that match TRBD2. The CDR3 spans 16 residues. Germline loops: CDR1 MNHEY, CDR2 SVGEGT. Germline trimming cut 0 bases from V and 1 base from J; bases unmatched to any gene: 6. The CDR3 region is CASSYSGGRGSYEQYF. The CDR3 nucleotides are TGTGCCAGCAGTTACTCCGGCGGGAGAGGGTCCTACGAGCAGTACTTC.

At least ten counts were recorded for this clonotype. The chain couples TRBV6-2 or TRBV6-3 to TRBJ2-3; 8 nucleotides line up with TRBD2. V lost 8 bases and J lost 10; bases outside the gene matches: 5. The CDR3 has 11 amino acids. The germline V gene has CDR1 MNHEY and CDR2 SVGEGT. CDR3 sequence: CASRSREAQYF. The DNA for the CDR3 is TGTGCCAGCCGGTCGCGGGAGGCGCAGTATTTT.

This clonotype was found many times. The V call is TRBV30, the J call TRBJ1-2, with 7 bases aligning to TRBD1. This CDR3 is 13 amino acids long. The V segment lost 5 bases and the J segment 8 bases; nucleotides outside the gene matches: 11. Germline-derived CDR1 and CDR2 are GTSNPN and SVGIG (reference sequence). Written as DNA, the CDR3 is TGTGCCTGGCTGAAGGAGGGGGCGGGCGGCTACACCTTC. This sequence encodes CAWLKEGAGGYTF.

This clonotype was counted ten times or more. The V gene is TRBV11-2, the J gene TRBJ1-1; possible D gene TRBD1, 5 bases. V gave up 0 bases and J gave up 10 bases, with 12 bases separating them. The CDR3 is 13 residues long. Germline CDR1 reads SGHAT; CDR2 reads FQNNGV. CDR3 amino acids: CASSLEPGSSAFF. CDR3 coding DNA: TGTGCCAGCAGCTTAGAACCAGGGTCTTCAGCTTTCTTT. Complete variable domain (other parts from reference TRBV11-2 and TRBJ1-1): EAGVAQSPRYKIIEKRQSVAFWCNPISGHATLYWYQQILGQGPKLLIQFQNNGVVDDSQLPKDRFSAERLKGVDSTLKIQPAKLEDSAVYLCASSLEPGSSAFFGQGTRLTVV.

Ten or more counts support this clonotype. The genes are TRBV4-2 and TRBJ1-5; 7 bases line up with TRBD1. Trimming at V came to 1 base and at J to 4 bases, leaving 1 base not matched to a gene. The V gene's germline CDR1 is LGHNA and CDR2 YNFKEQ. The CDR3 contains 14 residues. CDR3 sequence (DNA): TGTGCCAGCAGCCAAGTGACAGGGAATCAGCCCCAGCATTTT. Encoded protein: CASSQVTGNQPQHF.

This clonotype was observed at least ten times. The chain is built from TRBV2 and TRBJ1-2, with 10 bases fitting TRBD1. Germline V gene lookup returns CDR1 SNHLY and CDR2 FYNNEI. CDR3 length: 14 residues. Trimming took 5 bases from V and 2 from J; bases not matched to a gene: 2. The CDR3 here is CASSRDRGNYGYTF. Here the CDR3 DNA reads TGTGCCAGCAGTCGGGACAGGGGAAACTATGGCTACACCTTC.

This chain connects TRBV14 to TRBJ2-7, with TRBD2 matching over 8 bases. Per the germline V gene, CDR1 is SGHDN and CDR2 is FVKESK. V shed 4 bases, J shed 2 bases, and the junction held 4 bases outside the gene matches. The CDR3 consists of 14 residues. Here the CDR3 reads CASSRTSSTYEQYF. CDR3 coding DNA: TGTGCCAGCAGCCGGACTAGCTCCACCTACGAGCAGTACTTC. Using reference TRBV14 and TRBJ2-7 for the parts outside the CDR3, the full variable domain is EAGVTQFPSHSVIEKGQTVTLRCDPISGHDNLYWYRRVMGKEIKFLLHFVKESKQDESGMPNNRFLAERTGGTYSTLKVQPAELEDSGVYFCASSRTSSTYEQYFGPGTRLTVT.

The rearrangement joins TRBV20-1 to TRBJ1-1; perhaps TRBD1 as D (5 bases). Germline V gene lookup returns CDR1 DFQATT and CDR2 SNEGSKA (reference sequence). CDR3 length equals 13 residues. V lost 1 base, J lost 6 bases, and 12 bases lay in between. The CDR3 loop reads CSARVVGVAEAFF. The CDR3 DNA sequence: TGCAGTGCTAGAGTTGTGGGGGTGGCTGAAGCTTTCTTT.

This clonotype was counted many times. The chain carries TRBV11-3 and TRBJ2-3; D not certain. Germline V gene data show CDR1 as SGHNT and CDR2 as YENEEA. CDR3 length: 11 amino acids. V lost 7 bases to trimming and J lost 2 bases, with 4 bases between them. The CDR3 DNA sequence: TGTGCCAGCATGAACACAGATACGCAGTATTTT. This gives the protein CASMNTDTQYF.

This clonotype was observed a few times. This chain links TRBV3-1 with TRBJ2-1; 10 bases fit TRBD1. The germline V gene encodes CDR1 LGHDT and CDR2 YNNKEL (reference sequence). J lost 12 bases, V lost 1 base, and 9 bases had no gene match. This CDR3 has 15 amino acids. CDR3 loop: CASSQGTGGVIGQFF. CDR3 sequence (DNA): TGTGCCAGCAGCCAAGGGACAGGGGGGGTCATCGGGCAGTTCTTC.

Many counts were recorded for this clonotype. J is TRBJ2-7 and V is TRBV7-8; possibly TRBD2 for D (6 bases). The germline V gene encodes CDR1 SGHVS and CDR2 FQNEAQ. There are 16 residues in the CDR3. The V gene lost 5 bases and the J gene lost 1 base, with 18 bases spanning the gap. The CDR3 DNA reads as TGTGCCAGCAGCCCCGTTGTAGCGGCTATTTCCTACGAGCAGTACTTC. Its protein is CASSPVVAAISYEQYF.

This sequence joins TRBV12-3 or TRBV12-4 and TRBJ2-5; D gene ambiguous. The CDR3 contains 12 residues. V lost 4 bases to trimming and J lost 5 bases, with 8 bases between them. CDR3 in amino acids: CASSSRIETQYF. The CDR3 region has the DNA TGTGCCAGCAGTTCCCGAATTGAGACCCAGTACTTC.

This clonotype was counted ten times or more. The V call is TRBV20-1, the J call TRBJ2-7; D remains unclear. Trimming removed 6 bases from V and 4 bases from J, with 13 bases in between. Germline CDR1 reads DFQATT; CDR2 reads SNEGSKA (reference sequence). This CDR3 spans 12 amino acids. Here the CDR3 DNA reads TGCAGTGCCTTCGCATACGGGTACGAGCAGTACTTC. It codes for CSAFAYGYEQYF.

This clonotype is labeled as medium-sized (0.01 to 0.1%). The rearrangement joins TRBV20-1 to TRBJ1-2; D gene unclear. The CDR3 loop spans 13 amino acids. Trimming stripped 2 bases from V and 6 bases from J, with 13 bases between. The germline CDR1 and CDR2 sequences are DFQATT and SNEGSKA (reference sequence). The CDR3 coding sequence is TGCAGTGCTAGAATACCAGCACGTCATGGCTACACCTTC. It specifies CSARIPARHGYTF.

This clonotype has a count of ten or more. The CDR3 reads CAWSKQGSFVGYTF. DNA of the CDR3: TGTGCCTGGAGTAAACAGGGGTCATTCGTCGGCTACACCTTC. The chain recombines TRBV30 with TRBJ1-2; 7 positions agree with TRBD1. The CDR3 totals 14 residues. V was clipped by 2 bases and J by 8 bases; unmatched bases: 11. Germline loops: CDR1 GTSNPN, CDR2 SVGIG (reference sequence).

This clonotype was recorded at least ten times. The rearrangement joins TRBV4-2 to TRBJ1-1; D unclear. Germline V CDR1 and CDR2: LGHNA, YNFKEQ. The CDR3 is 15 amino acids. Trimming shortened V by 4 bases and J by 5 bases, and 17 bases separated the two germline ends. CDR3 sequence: CASSPSATIPTEAFF. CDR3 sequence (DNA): TGTGCCAGCAGCCCCTCAGCAACAATCCCGACTGAAGCTTTCTTT.

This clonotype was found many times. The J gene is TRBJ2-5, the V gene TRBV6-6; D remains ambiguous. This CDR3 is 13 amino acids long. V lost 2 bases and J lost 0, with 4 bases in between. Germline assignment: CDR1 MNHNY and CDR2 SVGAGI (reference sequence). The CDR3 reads CASSYRNQETQYF. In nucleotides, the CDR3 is TGTGCCAGCAGTTACAGGAACCAAGAGACCCAGTACTTC.

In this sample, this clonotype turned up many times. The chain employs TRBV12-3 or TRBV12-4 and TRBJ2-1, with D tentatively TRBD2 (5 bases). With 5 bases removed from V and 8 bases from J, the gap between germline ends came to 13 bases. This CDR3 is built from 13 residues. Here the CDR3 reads CASSPGLNDEQFF. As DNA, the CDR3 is TGTGCCAGCAGTCCCGGACTGAATGATGAGCAGTTCTTC.

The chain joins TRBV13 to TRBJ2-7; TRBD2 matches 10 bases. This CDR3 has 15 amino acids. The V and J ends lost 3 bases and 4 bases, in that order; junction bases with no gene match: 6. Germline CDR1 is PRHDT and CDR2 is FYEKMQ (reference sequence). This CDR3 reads CASSFVLAGFYEQYF. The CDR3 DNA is TGTGCCAGCAGCTTCGTACTAGCGGGATTTTACGAGCAGTACTTC.

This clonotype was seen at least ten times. The CDR3 region has the DNA TGTGCCAGCAGTGCGGCTAGCGGGAGGGCGTACAATGAGCAGTTCTTC. Protein sequence: CASSAASGRAYNEQFF. The chain is built from TRBV6-1 and TRBJ2-1, with TRBD2 identical over 12 bases. V was pared by 4 bases and J by 4 bases, with 5 bases of the junction left unmatched. This CDR3 contains 16 residues. Germline V gives CDR1 MNHNS, CDR2 SASEGT.

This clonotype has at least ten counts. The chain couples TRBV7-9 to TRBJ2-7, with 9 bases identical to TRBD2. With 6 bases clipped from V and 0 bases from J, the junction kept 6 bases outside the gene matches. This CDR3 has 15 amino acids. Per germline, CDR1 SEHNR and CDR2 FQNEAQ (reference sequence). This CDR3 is CASSSSGESSYEQYF. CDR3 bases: TGTGCCAGCAGTTCTAGCGGGGAAAGCTCCTACGAGCAGTACTTC.

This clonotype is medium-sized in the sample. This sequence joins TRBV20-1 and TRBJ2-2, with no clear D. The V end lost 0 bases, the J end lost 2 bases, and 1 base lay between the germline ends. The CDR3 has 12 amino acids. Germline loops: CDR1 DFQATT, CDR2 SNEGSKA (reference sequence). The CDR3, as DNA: TGCAGTGCTAGAGATAACACCGGGGAGCTGTTTTTT. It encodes CSARDNTGELFF.

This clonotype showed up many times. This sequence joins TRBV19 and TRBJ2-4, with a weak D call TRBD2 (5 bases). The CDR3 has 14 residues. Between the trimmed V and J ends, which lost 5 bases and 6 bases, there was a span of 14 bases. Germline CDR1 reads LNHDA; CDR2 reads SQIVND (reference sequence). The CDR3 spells CASSERAAGNIQYF. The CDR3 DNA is TGTGCCAGTAGTGAGAGGGCAGCAGGAAACATTCAGTACTTC.

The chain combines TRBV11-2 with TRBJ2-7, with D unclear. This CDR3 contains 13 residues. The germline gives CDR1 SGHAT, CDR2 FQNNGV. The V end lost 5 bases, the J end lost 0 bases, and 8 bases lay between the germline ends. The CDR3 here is CASSGTLSYEQYF. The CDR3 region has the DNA TGTGCCAGCAGCGGTACACTCTCCTACGAGCAGTACTTC.

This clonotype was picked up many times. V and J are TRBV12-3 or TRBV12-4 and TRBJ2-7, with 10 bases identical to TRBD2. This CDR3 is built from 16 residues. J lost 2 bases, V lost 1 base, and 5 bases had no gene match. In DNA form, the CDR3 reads TGTGCCAGCAGTTTAGTAAGCGGGGGGGCTCCCTACGAGCAGTACTTC. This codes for CASSLVSGGAPYEQYF.

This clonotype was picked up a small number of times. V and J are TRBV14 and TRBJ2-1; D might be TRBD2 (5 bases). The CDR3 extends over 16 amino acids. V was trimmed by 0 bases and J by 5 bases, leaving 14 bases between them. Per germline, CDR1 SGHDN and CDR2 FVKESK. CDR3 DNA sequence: TGTGCCAGCAGCCAAGATCTGTGGCTAGCCAACAATGAGCAGTTCTTC. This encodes CASSQDLWLANNEQFF. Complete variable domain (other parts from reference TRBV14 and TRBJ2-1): EAGVTQFPSHSVIEKGQTVTLRCDPISGHDNLYWYRRVMGKEIKFLLHFVKESKQDESGMPNNRFLAERTGGTYSTLKVQPAELEDSGVYFCASSQDLWLANNEQFFGPGTRLTVL.